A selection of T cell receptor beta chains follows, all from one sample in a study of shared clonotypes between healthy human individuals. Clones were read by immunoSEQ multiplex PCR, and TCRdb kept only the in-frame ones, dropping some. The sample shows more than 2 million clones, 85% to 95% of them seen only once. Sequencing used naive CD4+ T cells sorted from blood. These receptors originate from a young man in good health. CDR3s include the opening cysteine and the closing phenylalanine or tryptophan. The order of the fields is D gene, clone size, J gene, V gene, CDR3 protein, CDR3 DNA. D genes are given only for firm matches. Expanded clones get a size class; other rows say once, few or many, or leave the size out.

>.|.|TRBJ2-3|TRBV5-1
CASSLNRDTDTQYF
TGCGCCAGCAGCTTAAACAGGGACACAGATACGCAGTATTTT
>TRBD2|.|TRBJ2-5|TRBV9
CASSDTSGGARETQYF
TGTGCCAGCAGTGATACTAGCGGGGGGGCCCGGGAGACCCAGTACTTC
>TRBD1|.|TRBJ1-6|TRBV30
CALMRTGRTYNSPLHF
TGTGCCCTGATGAGGACAGGGCGAACCTATAATTCACCCCTCCACTTT
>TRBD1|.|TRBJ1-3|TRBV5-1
CASSLGDPTGTGNTIYF
TGCGCCAGCAGCTTGGGGGACCCGACAGGGACTGGAAACACCATATATTTT
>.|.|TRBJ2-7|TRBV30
CAWGRAEQYF
TGTGCCTGGGGGCGGGCCGAGCAGTACTTC
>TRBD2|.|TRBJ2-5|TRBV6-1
CASRPGLAAQETQYF
TGTGCCAGCAGGCCGGGACTAGCGGCTCAAGAGACCCAGTACTTC
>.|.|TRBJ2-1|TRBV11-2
CASSLEAGMGQFF
TGTGCCAGCAGCTTAGAGGCTGGGATGGGGCAGTTCTTC
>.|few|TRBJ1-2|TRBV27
CASTQVGGANYGYTF
TGTGCCAGCACTCAGGTGGGGGGAGCTAACTATGGCTACACCTTC
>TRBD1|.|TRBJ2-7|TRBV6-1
CASRGQAHSYEQYF
TGTGCCAGCAGAGGACAGGCCCACTCCTACGAGCAGTACTTC
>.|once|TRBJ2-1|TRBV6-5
CASSQVMDEQFF
TGTGCCAGCAGTCAAGTAATGGATGAGCAGTTCTTC
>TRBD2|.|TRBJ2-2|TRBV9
CASSVVEAGPYTGELFF
TGTGCCAGCAGCGTAGTGGAAGCGGGACCCTACACCGGGGAGCTGTTTTTT
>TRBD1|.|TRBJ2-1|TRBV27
CASSLRIQGSNEQFF
TGTGCCAGCAGTCTCCGAATACAGGGGTCCAATGAGCAGTTCTTC
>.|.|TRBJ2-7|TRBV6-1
CASSESGSGDEQYF
TGTGCCAGCAGTGAGTCCGGGTCGGGGGACGAGCAGTACTTC
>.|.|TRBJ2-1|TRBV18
CASSPPSDFLGVNEQFF
TGTGCCAGCTCACCACCCTCCGATTTCCTCGGTGTGAATGAGCAGTTCTTC
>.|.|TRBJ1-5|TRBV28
CASGTAGGLHSNQPQHF
TGTGCCAGCGGCACGGCAGGAGGCCTACATAGCAATCAGCCCCAGCATTTT
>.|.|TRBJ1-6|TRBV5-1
CASSLEQGNNSPLHF
TGCGCCAGCAGCTTGGAGCAGGGTAATAATTCACCCCTCCACTTT
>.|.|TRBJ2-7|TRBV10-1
CASSGNGDTQQYF
TGCGCCAGCAGTGGAAACGGGGACACTCAGCAGTACTTC
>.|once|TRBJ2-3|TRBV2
CASSDEGVGGDTQYF
TGTGCCAGCAGTGATGAGGGGGTTGGCGGGGATACGCAGTATTTT
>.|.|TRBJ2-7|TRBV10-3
CAISRQALDEQYF
TGTGCCATCAGCAGACAGGCCCTTGACGAGCAGTACTTC
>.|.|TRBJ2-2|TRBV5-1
CASSIDTGLDGELFF
TGCGCCAGCAGCATTGACACTGGTCTAGACGGGGAGCTGTTTTTT
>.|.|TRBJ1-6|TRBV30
CAWSVLEGRSSYNSPLHF
TGTGCCTGGAGTGTACTGGAGGGCCGGAGCTCCTATAATTCACCCCTCCACTTT
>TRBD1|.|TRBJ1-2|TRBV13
CASSFRTGGDYGYTF
TGTGCCAGCAGCTTTAGGACAGGGGGAGACTATGGCTACACCTTC
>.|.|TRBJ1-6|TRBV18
CASSPGEGSPLHF
TGTGCCAGCTCCCCCGGGGAGGGTTCACCCCTCCACTTT
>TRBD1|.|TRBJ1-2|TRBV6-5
CASSPGQGARGYTF
TGTGCCAGCAGTCCGGGACAGGGGGCTCGGGGCTACACCTTC
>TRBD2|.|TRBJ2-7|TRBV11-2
CASSLLAGPPRQYF
TGTGCCAGCAGCTTACTAGCGGGACCCCCGCGGCAGTACTTC
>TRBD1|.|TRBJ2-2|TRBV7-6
CASSSGTGPTGELFF
TGTGCCAGCAGCTCCGGGACAGGGCCCACCGGGGAGCTGTTTTTT
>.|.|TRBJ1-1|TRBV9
CASSLRTDPNTEAFF
TGTGCCAGCAGCCTTAGGACAGATCCGAACACTGAAGCTTTCTTT
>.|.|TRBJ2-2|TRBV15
CATSRVGLPSGELFF
TGTGCCACCAGCAGAGTAGGCTTGCCCTCCGGGGAGCTGTTTTTT
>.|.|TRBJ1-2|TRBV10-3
CAISFSSGRANYGYTF
TGTGCCATCAGTTTTAGTTCAGGAAGGGCTAACTATGGCTACACCTTC
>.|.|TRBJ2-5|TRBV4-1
CASSQGRTVTETQYF
TGCGCCAGCAGCCAGGGACGAACTGTAACAGAGACCCAGTACTTC
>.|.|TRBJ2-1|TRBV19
CASSNAHGLTYNEQFF
TGTGCCAGTAGTAATGCCCACGGACTTACCTACAATGAGCAGTTCTTC
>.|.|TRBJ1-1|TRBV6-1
CASSPGFAEAFF
TGTGCCAGCAGCCCAGGATTCGCTGAAGCTTTCTTT
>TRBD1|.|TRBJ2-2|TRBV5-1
CASSVTGEITGELFF
TGCGCCAGCAGCGTTACAGGGGAGATCACCGGGGAGCTGTTTTTT
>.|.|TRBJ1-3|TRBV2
CASSEEGYSGNTIYF
TGTGCCAGCAGTGAAGAGGGGTATTCTGGAAACACCATATATTTT
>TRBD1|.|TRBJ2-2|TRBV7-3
CASSPIRDRGNTGELFF
TGTGCCAGCAGCCCAATCCGGGACAGGGGTAACACCGGGGAGCTGTTTTTT
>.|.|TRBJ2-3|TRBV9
CASSVTEGGADTQYF
TGTGCCAGCAGCGTCACCGAGGGGGGAGCAGATACGCAGTATTTT
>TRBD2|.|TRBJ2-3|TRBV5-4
CASSLTSGYSTDTQYF
TGTGCCAGCAGCTTGACTAGCGGTTATAGCACAGATACGCAGTATTTT
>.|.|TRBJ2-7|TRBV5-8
CASSPPGALQYF
TGTGCCAGCAGCCCGCCGGGAGCGCTGCAGTACTTC
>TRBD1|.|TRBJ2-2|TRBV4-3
CASSRDRAGELFF
TGCGCCAGCAGCCGTGACAGGGCCGGGGAGCTGTTTTTT
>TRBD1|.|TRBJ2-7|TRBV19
CASSRQGTSYEQYF
TGTGCCAGTAGCCGACAGGGGACTTCCTACGAGCAGTACTTC
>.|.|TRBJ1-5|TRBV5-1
CASSPLPDQPQHF
TGCGCCAGCAGCCCCCTACCTGATCAGCCCCAGCATTTT
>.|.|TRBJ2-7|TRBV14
CASSWDPDEQYF
TGTGCCAGCAGCTGGGACCCTGACGAGCAGTACTTC
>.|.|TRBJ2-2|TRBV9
CASSLTSADTGELFF
TGTGCCAGCAGCCTCACTAGTGCCGACACCGGGGAGCTGTTTTTT
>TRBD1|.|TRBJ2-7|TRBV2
CAIRADRGVPYEQYF
TGTGCCATCCGGGCCGACAGGGGGGTCCCCTACGAGCAGTACTTC
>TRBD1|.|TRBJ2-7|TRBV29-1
CSVLRDSYEQYF
TGCAGCGTTCTCCGGGACAGCTACGAGCAGTACTTC
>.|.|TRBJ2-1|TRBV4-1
CASSQAGPKYNEQFF
TGCGCCAGCAGCCAGGCGGGACCGAAATACAATGAGCAGTTCTTC
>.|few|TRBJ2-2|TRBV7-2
CASSLFMWMGGGELFF
TGTGCCAGCAGCCTTTTTATGTGGATGGGAGGTGGGGAGCTGTTTTTT
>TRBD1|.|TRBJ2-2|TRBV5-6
CASRFRGPGTGELFF
TGTGCCAGCAGATTCAGGGGGCCTGGAACCGGGGAGCTGTTTTTT
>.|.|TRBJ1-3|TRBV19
CASSPDRPSSGNTIYF
TGTGCCAGTAGTCCGGACAGACCAAGCTCTGGAAACACCATATATTTT
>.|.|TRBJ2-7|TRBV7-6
CASSLEGVPYEQYF
TGTGCCAGCAGCTTAGAGGGGGTACCCTACGAGCAGTACTTC
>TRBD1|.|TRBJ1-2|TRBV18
CASSSGQDYGYTF
TGTGCCAGCTCATCCGGACAGGACTATGGCTACACCTTC
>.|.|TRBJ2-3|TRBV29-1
CSAVPQARTDTQYF
TGCAGCGCCGTACCCCAGGCCCGGACAGATACGCAGTATTTT
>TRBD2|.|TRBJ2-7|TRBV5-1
CASRAGGSYEQYF
TGCGCCAGCCGAGCGGGAGGTTCCTACGAGCAGTACTTC